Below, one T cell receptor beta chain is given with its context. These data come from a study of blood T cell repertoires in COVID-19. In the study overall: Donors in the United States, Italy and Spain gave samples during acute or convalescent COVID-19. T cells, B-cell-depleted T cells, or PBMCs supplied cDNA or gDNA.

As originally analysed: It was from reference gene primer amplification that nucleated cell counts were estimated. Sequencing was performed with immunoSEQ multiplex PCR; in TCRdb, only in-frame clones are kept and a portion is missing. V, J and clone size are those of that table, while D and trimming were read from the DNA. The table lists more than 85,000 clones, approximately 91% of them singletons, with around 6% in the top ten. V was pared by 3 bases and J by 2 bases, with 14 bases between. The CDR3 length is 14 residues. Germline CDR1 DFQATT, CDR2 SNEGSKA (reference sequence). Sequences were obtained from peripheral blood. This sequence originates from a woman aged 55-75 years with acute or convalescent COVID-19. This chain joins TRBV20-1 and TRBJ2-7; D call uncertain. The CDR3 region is CSASGGVHPYEQYF. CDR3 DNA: TGCAGTGCTAGTGGCGGTGTACATCCCTACGAGCAGTACTTC.